This entry describes one TCR beta chain. Its antigen is currently unknown. V shed 3 bases and J 6 bases; nucleotides not matched to a gene: 7. Germline V gene lookup returns CDR1 KGHSH and CDR2 LQKENI. The CDR3 has 16 residues. This record comes from a study of OX40 agonist ivuxolimab in advanced cancers. About the research overall: Intravenous ivuxolimab was administered to patients every 2 weeks at 0.01 to 10 mg/kg. Two patients with cutaneous melanoma and one with hepatocellular carcinoma, three in total, showed partial responses. A mean age of roughly 66 years, range roughly 20 to 79, was recorded, and roughly 80% were male. Study observations and caveats: Relative to CD4+, CD8+ T cells held more expanded clones on average.

Some clones are missing from TCRdb's copy, which holds only in-frame ones; the method was immunoSEQ multiplex PCR. The data contain just under 55,000 clones, roughly 80% of them singletons. This chain connects TRBV18 to TRBJ2-2; TRBD1 matches 10 bases. This specimen consisted of CD4+ or CD8+ T cells sorted from blood, obtained in a trial of the OX40 agonist ivuxolimab. This clonotype originated in an adult with an advanced solid tumor such as melanoma, head and neck, liver or kidney cancer. In DNA, the CDR3 is TGTGCCAGCTCACCGCTAATTGGACAGGGGGCCGGGGAGCTGTTTTTT. This sequence encodes CASSPLIGQGAGELFF.